This T cell receptor beta chain is from a study of blood T cell repertoires in COVID-19. In the study overall: COVID-19 samples, acute and convalescent, were from the United States, Italy and Spain. PBMCs, B-cell-depleted T cells, or T cells were the source of the cDNA or gDNA that made up the material.

As processed by the authors: Reference gene primer amplification gave nucleated cell count estimates. Clones were sequenced by immunoSEQ multiplex PCR, and TCRdb holds only the in-frame ones, with some missing. V and J calls plus clone size are reproduced from that table; the DNA served to infer D and trimming. The repertoire includes about 130,000 clones, 75% to 85% of them detected once, and about 40% sits in the top ten. V gave up 7 bases and J gave up 0 bases, with 13 bases separating them. Germline V gene lookup returns CDR1 SNHLY and CDR2 FYNNEI. This CDR3 is 15 amino acids long. The source material was peripheral blood. This TCR was recovered from a man in his forties or fifties with active or convalescent COVID-19. V is TRBV2 and J is TRBJ2-1; tentatively, D is TRBD1 (6 bases). CDR3 amino acids: CASTLQGLSYNEQFF. For the CDR3, the DNA is TGTGCCAGCACCTTACAGGGCCTCTCCTACAATGAGCAGTTCTTC.